This T cell receptor beta chain came from a study of cytomegalovirus exposure and HLA in healthy donors. For this clone: Its antigen is not known.

Losses at the gene ends were 1 base for V and 7 bases for J; bases not matched to a gene: 7. The CDR3 has 16 amino acids. Germline V gives CDR1 MNHEY, CDR2 SMNVEV (reference sequence). Findings of the study overall: As immune exposure information, only CMV serostatus was available. Reportedly, a later analysis found an Asian-associated ancestry cluster had fewer N-insertions than the roughly 670-donor mean. A later analysis linked a missense DCLRE1C variant to TCR beta V- and J-gene trimming.

The PCR contained 60 Vbeta and 13 Jbeta primers. TCRdb keeps only in-frame clones here, not all; method: immunoSEQ multiplex PCR. The sample lists tens of thousands of clones; around 81% were seen once. This TCR was recovered from a man between 50 and 59 years old in good health and CMV-seronegative. This chain connects TRBV27 to TRBJ2-1; TRBD2 matches 10 bases. Sequenced: PBMCs. CDR3 region: CASSLFGLAGENEQFF. CDR3 bases: TGTGCCAGCAGTTTATTTGGGCTAGCGGGGGAGAATGAGCAGTTCTTC.